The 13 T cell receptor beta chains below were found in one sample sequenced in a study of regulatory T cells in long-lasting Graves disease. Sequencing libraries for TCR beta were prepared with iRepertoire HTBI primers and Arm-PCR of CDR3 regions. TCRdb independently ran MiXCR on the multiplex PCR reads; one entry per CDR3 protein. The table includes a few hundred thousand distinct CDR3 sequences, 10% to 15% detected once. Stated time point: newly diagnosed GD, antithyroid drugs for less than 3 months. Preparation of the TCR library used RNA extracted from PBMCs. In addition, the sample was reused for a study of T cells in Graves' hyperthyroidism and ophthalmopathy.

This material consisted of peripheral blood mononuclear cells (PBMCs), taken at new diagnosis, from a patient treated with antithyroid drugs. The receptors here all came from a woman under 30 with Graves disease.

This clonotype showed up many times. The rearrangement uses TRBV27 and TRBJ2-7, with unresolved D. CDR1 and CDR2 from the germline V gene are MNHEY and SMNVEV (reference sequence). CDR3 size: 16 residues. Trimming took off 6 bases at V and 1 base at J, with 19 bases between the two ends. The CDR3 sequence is CASRAGLGQSSYEQYV. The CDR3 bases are TGTGCCAGCAGGGCAGGTTTGGGTCAAAGTTCCTACGAGCAGTACGTC.

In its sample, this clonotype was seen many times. For the CDR3, the DNA is TGTGCCAGCGGTGGGGACCCCGGTAATTCACCCCTCCACTTT. Amino acids: CASGGDPGNSPLHF. This sequence joins TRBV9 and TRBJ1-6; maybe TRBD1 (5 bases). CDR1 and CDR2 from the germline V gene are SGDLS and YYNGEE. Trimming shortened V by 7 bases and J by 6 bases, and 14 bases separated the two germline ends. This CDR3 region has 14 residues.

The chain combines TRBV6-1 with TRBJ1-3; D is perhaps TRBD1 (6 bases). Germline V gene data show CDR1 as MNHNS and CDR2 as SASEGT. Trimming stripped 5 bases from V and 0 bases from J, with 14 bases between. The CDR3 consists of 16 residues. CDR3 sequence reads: CASSRGHPSSGNTIYF. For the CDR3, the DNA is TGTGCCAGCAGTAGGGGACACCCGAGCTCTGGAAACACCATATATTTT.

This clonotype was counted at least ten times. The CDR3 DNA is TGTGCCAGTAGTGGTTCAGCGGGAGCGATCACCGGGGAGCTGTTTTTT. Protein product: CASSGSAGAITGELFF. The chain recombines TRBV19 with TRBJ2-2; 8 bases align to TRBD2. Germline CDR1 reads LNHDA; CDR2 reads SQIVND (reference sequence). V gave up 5 bases and J gave up 4 bases; unmatched junction bases: 9. The CDR3 totals 16 residues.

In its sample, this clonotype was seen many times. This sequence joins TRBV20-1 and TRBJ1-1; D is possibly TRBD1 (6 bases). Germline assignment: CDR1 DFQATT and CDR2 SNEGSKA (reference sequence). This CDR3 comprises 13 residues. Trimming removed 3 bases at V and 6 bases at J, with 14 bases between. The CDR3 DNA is TGCAGTGCTAGGTCTGGGGGCGCAGCTGAAGCTTTCTTT. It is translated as CSARSGGAAEAFF.

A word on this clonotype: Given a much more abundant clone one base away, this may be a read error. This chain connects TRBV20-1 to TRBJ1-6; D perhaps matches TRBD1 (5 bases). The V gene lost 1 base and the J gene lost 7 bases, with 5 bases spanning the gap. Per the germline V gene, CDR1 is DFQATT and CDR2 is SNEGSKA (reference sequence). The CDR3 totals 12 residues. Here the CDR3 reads CSARGGNSPLHF. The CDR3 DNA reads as TGCAGTGCTAGAGGGGGGAATTCACCCCTCCACTTT.

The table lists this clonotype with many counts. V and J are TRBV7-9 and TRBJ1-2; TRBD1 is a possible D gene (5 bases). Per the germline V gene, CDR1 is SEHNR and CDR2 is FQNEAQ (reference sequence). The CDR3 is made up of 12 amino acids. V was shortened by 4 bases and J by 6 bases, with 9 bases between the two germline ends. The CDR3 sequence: CASSSDSHGYTF. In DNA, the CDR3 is TGTGCCAGCAGCTCAGACAGCCATGGCTACACCTTC.

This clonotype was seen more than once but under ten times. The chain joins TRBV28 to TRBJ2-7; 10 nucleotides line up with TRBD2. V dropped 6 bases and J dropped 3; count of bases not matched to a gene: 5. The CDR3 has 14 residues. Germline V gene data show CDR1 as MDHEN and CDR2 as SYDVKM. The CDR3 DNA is TGTGCCAGCAGCAAAACTAGCGGGATCTACGAGCAGTACTTC. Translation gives CASSKTSGIYEQYF.

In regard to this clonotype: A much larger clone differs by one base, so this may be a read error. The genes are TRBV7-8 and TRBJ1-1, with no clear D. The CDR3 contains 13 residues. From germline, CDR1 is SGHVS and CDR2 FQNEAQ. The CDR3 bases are TGTGCCAGCAGCTTAGGGGCGAACACTGAAGCTTCCTTT. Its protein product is CASSLGANTEASF.

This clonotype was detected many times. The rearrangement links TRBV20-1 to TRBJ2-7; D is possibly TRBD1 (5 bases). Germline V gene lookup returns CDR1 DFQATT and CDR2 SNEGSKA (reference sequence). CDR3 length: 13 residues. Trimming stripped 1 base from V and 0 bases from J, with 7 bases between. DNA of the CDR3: TGCAGTGCTAGAGGACAGTCCTCCTACGAGCAGTACGTC. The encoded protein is CSARGQSSYEQYV.

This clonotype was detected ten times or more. The CDR3 loop is CSTRGRGKPGELFF. The CDR3 nucleotides read TGCAGTACCCGCGGACGGGGAAAGCCCGGGGAGCTGTTTTTT. This sequence joins TRBV20-1 and TRBJ2-2, with D possibly being TRBD2 (5 bases). CDR1 DFQATT and CDR2 SNEGSKA come from the germline V gene (reference sequence). Between the trimmed V and J ends, which lost 8 bases and 6 bases, there was a span of 19 bases. This CDR3 has 14 residues.

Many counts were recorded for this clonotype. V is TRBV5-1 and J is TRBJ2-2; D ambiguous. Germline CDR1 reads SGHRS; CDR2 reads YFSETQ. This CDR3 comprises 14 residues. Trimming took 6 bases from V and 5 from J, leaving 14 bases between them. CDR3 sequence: CASNVGPRTGELFF. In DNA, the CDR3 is TGCGCCAGCAACGTCGGGCCGCGGACCGGGGAGCTGTTTTTT. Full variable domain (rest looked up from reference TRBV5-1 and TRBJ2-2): KAGVTQTPRYLIKTRGQQVTLSCSPISGHRSVSWYQQTPGQGLQFLFEYFSETQRNKGNFPGRFSGRQFSNSRSEMNVSTLELGDSALYLCASNVGPRTGELFFGEGSRLTVL.

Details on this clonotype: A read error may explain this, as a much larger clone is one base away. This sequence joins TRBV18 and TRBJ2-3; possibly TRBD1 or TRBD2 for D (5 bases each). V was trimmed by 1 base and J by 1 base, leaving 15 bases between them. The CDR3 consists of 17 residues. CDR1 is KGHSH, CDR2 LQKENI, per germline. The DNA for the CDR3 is TGTGCCAGCTCACCACTATTCGGGGCTCTCGGCACAGATACGCAGTATTTT. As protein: CASSPLFGALGTDTQYF.